This is a list of T cell receptor beta chains from one sample in a study of PD-1 blockade in classical Hodgkin lymphoma. Libraries were prepared by immunoSEQ multiplex PCR; TCRdb keeps only in-frame clonotypes and omits some of them. The data contain 50,000 or so clones, approximately 86% of them singletons. Source: peripheral blood mononuclear cells (PBMCs), taken before the fourth cycle of nivolumab. The source of these receptors is a human donor with classical Hodgkin lymphoma. The CDR3 runs from the conserved cysteine through the conserved F or W. Fields, in order: V gene, clone size, D gene, J gene, CDR3 DNA, CDR3 protein. D genes are given only for firm matches. Clone size appears in some rows only: once, few, many, or a class for an expanded clone.

V: TRBV5-1
size: .
D: TRBD2
J: TRBJ2-3
DNA: TGCGCCAGCAGCTTGGAGGGACTAGCGTTCGAATGGGCAGATACGCAGTATTTT
CDR3: CASSLEGLAFEWADTQYF

V: TRBV6-1
size: .
D: .
J: TRBJ2-3
DNA: TGTGCCAGCAGTACAAATGGGGGGTCTAAAACGCAGTATTTT
CDR3: CASSTNGGSKTQYF

V: TRBV28
size: .
D: TRBD1
J: TRBJ2-7
DNA: TGTGCCAGCAGTTTACCTGGGACAGTGGCCTACGAGCAGTACTTC
CDR3: CASSLPGTVAYEQYF

V: TRBV19
size: .
D: .
J: TRBJ2-6
DNA: TGTGCCAGTAGTGGGGGACGGTCTGGGGCCAACGTCCTGACTTTC
CDR3: CASSGGRSGANVLTF

V: TRBV6-6
size: .
D: .
J: TRBJ2-7
DNA: TGTGCCAGCTTCCGGGGGCAGGGCTACGAGCAGTACTTC
CDR3: CASFRGQGYEQYF

V: TRBV5-1
size: once
D: .
J: TRBJ2-3
DNA: TGCGCCAGCAGCTTGGCGCCAACTAGCACAGATACGCAGTATTTT
CDR3: CASSLAPTSTDTQYF

V: TRBV6-5
size: few
D: .
J: TRBJ1-6
DNA: TGTGCCAGCAGTTCCTCACCCAATTCACCCCTCCACTTT
CDR3: CASSSSPNSPLHF

V: TRBV7-3
size: few
D: .
J: TRBJ2-3
DNA: TGTGCCAGCAGCCCCGAATTCGTCACAGATACGCAGTATTTT
CDR3: CASSPEFVTDTQYF

V: TRBV5-1
size: .
D: TRBD2
J: TRBJ2-2
DNA: TGCGCCAGCAGCTTGAGGGCGGGAGTAGCGGCCACCGGGGAGCTGTTTTTT
CDR3: CASSLRAGVAATGELFF

V: TRBV5-1
size: .
D: .
J: TRBJ2-3
DNA: TGCGCCAGCAGCTTGGCCCCCAGGGATACGCAGTATTTT
CDR3: CASSLAPRDTQYF

V: TRBV4-3
size: .
D: .
J: TRBJ1-5
DNA: TGCGCCAGCAGCCAAGAGGAGGGTTTGCAGCCCCAGCATTTT
CDR3: CASSQEEGLQPQHF

V: TRBV6-5
size: .
D: .
J: TRBJ1-1
DNA: TGTGCCAGCAGTTACTTAGGGAACACTGAAGCTTTCTTT
CDR3: CASSYLGNTEAFF

V: TRBV5-1
size: .
D: .
J: TRBJ2-2
DNA: TGCGCCAGCAGCTCGGAGGGGGGGCGCGGCACCGGGGAGCTGTTTTTT
CDR3: CASSSEGGRGTGELFF

V: TRBV19
size: .
D: .
J: TRBJ2-1
DNA: TGTGCCAGTAGTATGGCGGTCTCCTACAATGAGCAGTTCTTC
CDR3: CASSMAVSYNEQFF

V: TRBV6-1
size: .
D: .
J: TRBJ1-5
DNA: TGTGCCAGCAGTGAAGTTAGAGGACATAATAGCAATCAGCCCCAGCATTTT
CDR3: CASSEVRGHNSNQPQHF

V: TRBV4-1
size: once
D: .
J: TRBJ2-3
DNA: TGCGCCAGCAGCCAATACGGAGGGGGGGCTGGCACAGATACGCAGTATTTT
CDR3: CASSQYGGGAGTDTQYF